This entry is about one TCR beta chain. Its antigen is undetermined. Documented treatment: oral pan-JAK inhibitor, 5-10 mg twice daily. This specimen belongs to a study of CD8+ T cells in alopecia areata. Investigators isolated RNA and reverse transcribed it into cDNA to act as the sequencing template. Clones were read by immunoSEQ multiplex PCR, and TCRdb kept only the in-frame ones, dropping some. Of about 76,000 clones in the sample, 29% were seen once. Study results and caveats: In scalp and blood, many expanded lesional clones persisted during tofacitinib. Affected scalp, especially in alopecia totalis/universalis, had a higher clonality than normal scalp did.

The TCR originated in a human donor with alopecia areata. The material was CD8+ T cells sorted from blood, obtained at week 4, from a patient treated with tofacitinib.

In DNA, the CDR3 is TGTGCCAGCAGCTTAGACATCAAGCCCCAGTACTTC. Amino acids: CASSLDIKPQYF. V is TRBV11-2 and J is TRBJ2-5; D ambiguous. Germline CDR1 and CDR2: SGHAT and FQNNGV. This CDR3 is 12 amino acids long. V was trimmed by 0 bases and J by 9 bases, leaving 8 bases between them. Complete variable domain (other parts from reference TRBV11-2 and TRBJ2-5): EAGVAQSPRYKIIEKRQSVAFWCNPISGHATLYWYQQILGQGPKLLIQFQNNGVVDDSQLPKDRFSAERLKGVDSTLKIQPAKLEDSAVYLCASSLDIKPQYFGPGTRLLVL.